This TCR beta chain was sequenced for a study of blood T cell repertoires in COVID-19. Study information: Researchers got acute and convalescent COVID-19 samples from the United States, Italy and Spain.

Those who participated ranged in age from about 18 to 95 years and resided in about two dozen US areas. Cohort placement rested on clinical history that participants reported themselves. This clone was counted a few times. Method: immunoSEQ multiplex PCR; TCRdb's copy keeps in-frame clones and lacks some. The data contain roughly 280,000 clones, about 91% of them singletons. The sequenced sample consisted of PBMCs or T cells enriched from blood (not recorded which). The clonotype originates from a man in his forties or fifties who had been exposed to COVID-19.

CDR3 in amino acids: CSVDSSASTDTQYF. DNA of the CDR3: TGCAGCGTTGATTCTAGCGCCTCCACAGATACGCAGTATTTT. V usage is TRBV29-1 and J usage is TRBJ2-3, with D perhaps matching TRBD2 (6 bases). CDR3 length equals 14 residues. CDR1 SQVTM and CDR2 ANQGSEA come from the germline V gene. Between the trimmed V and J ends, which lost 3 bases and 2 bases, there was a span of 12 bases.